This T cell receptor beta chain derives from a study of control samples from healthy donors and cancer patients. Germline CDR1 and CDR2: MNHNY and SVGAGI (reference sequence). V shed 0 bases and J shed 5 bases, with 7 bases lying between them. CDR3 length: 14 amino acids. The assay was immunoSEQ multiplex PCR, and TCRdb's table has in-frame clones only and misses some. The sample carries 45,000 to 70,000 clones, approximately 90% recorded once. The TCR originated in a young man with colorectal cancer. Sample: PBMCs. The chain employs TRBV6-6 and TRBJ2-2; D gene uncertain. CDR3 amino acids: CASSYSAHTGELFF. The CDR3 nucleotides are TGTGCCAGCAGTTACTCAGCCCATACCGGGGAGCTGTTTTTT.